This is a list of T cell receptor beta chains from one sample in a study of Ad26.COV2.S vaccination and SARS-CoV-2 variants. The table came from immunoSEQ multiplex PCR; TCRdb's copy has only in-frame clones and leaves some out. The sample holds fewer than 800,000 clones, 70% to 90% seen once. The source was peripheral blood, collected in a trial of Ad26.COV2.S vaccine versus placebo. The receptors stem from a person between 18 and 59 years old who received the Ad26.COV2.S COVID-19 vaccine or a placebo. Both conserved end residues are part of each CDR3. The D gene is left open where the match is weak. Clone size, where shown, is once, few, many, or a class for clones that have expanded.

cdr3_nt | cdr3_aa | v_call | d_call | j_call | clone_size
TGTGCCAGCAGCCATTCCCAGGGATTCCCTGGAAACACCATATATTTT | CASSHSQGFPGNTIYF | TRBV14 | NA | TRBJ1-3 | NA
TGTGCCAGCAGCTTAGTACAGGGAGGCTACGAGCAGTACTTC | CASSLVQGGYEQYF | TRBV7-2 | NA | TRBJ2-7 | NA
TGTGCCAGCACAGGAGGCCAGGATACGCAGTATTTT | CASTGGQDTQYF | TRBV6-6 | NA | TRBJ2-3 | NA
TGTGCCAGCAGCCAAGGAATTGGACTAGCGGAAAACAATGAGCAGTTCTTC | CASSQGIGLAENNEQFF | TRBV3-1/TRBV3-2 | TRBD2 | TRBJ2-1 | once
TGTGCCAGCTCACCAGTGGGGGATCAGCCCCAGCATTTT | CASSPVGDQPQHF | TRBV18 | NA | TRBJ1-5 | once
TGTGCCAGCTCACCGGCCTTAGGGCAGGGCTCTTCCTACGAGCAGTACTTC | CASSPALGQGSSYEQYF | TRBV18 | NA | TRBJ2-7 | NA
TGTGCCAGCAGCCAAGGCAGGGGTTATAATTCACCCCTCCACTTT | CASSQGRGYNSPLHF | TRBV4-2 | NA | TRBJ1-6 | NA
TGTGCCAGCAGTCCCCTCCAGGGGGTAGACTCACCCCTCCACTTT | CASSPLQGVDSPLHF | TRBV6-5 | TRBD1 | TRBJ1-6 | NA
TGTGCCAGCAACATTCCGGGGCGGGAGACCCAGTACTTC | CASNIPGRETQYF | TRBV5-4 | NA | TRBJ2-5 | NA
TGTGCCAGCAGCTTACTCGGACCGGCTGGGGGAAACACCATATATTTT | CASSLLGPAGGNTIYF | TRBV7-6 | NA | TRBJ1-3 | NA
TGTGCCAGCAGCCCCCTGGAAGGTCTGAAGAACACCGGGGAGCTGTTTTTT | CASSPLEGLKNTGELFF | TRBV6-2/TRBV6-3 | NA | TRBJ2-2 | NA
TGTGCCAGCAGTGTCAGGGGGCCCTCCCTCCACTTT | CASSVRGPSLHF | TRBV2 | TRBD1 | TRBJ1-6 | NA
TGTGCCAGCAGCGACCGTAGGGGCGGGCCGGGGGAGCTGTTTTTT | CASSDRRGGPGELFF | TRBV6-5 | NA | TRBJ2-2 | NA
TGTGCCTGGAGTGTTTCAGGGCGAATGGCCCAGTACTTC | CAWSVSGRMAQYF | TRBV30 | NA | TRBJ2-5 | NA
TGTGCTAGTGGTTTCTCAACAGGGGGCCGGTATAACTCACCCCTCCACTTT | CASGFSTGGRYNSPLHF | TRBV12-5 | TRBD1 | TRBJ1-6 | NA
TGTGCCAGCAGCTTGGGAGAGTATGAAGTATACTATGGCTACACCTTC | CASSLGEYEVYYGYTF | TRBV5-6 | NA | TRBJ1-2 | NA
TGCGCCAGCAGTGAGTCGAGCGGGGAAAATCAGCCCCAGCATTTT | CASSESSGENQPQHF | TRBV10-2 | NA | TRBJ1-5 | few
TGTGCCAGCAGCGCGGGAAACGACAGGCCCTACGAGCAGTACTTC | CASSAGNDRPYEQYF | TRBV9 | NA | TRBJ2-7 | once
TGTGCCACCAGCAGAGATTTGACAGGGGTGGGTACTGAAGCTTTCTTT | CATSRDLTGVGTEAFF | TRBV15 | TRBD1 | TRBJ1-1 | NA
TGCGCCAGCAGCTCATACAGGGTGAATGGCTACACCTTC | CASSSYRVNGYTF | TRBV5-1 | NA | TRBJ1-2 | once
TGTGCCAGCAGCTGGACAGAGACCGGGGAGCTGTTTTTT | CASSWTETGELFF | TRBV5-8 | NA | TRBJ2-2 | NA
TGTGCCAGCACCCCAGACTCCACCATGTATGGCTACACCTTC | CASTPDSTMYGYTF | TRBV6-2/TRBV6-3 | NA | TRBJ1-2 | NA
TGTGCCAGTAGTATAGGGGGCTACCTCACCCTCCACTTT | CASSIGGYLTLHF | TRBV19 | NA | TRBJ1-6 | NA
TGTGCCAGCTCAGGAGGGCTATTCACCGGGGAGCTGTTTTTT | CASSGGLFTGELFF | TRBV18 | NA | TRBJ2-2 | once
TGTGCCAGCAGCGTAGACTTCGGACAGACAGTCTATGGCTACACCTTC | CASSVDFGQTVYGYTF | TRBV9 | NA | TRBJ1-2 | NA
TGTGCCAGCAGTTACTCCGGGACTAGTCGTGTCGGGGAGCTGTTTTTT | CASSYSGTSRVGELFF | TRBV6-5 | TRBD2 | TRBJ2-2 | NA
TGTGCCAGCAGCTTAGGGCCCGTTCTACCCCCGTTTTTT | CASSLGPVLPPFF | TRBV7-8 | NA | TRBJ2-2 | NA
TGTGCCTGGAGTGACCCGGGGACGAACACTGAAGCTTTCTTT | CAWSDPGTNTEAFF | TRBV30 | NA | TRBJ1-1 | NA
TGTGCCAGCAGCCTCGGGCCGGAGGGTAACGAGCAGTACTTC | CASSLGPEGNEQYF | TRBV3-1/TRBV3-2 | NA | TRBJ2-7 | NA
TGTGCCAGCAGCGTCGCGACGGCCTATAATTCACCCCTCCACTTT | CASSVATAYNSPLHF | TRBV9 | NA | TRBJ1-6 | NA
TGCGCCAGCAGCTCCGAGGGGGCCAAAAACATTCAGTACTTC | CASSSEGAKNIQYF | TRBV5-1 | NA | TRBJ2-4 | NA
TGTGCCTGGGCTAACAGTGGGGATAATTCACCCCTCCACTTT | CAWANSGDNSPLHF | TRBV30 | NA | TRBJ1-6 | NA
TGTGCCAGCAGCCAACTTGGCCAGCCCGGGGAGCAGTTCTTC | CASSQLGQPGEQFF | TRBV3-1/TRBV3-2 | NA | TRBJ2-1 | once
TGTGCCAGCAGCCCGGGACAGGGAAACCCCTATGGCTACACCTTC | CASSPGQGNPYGYTF | TRBV7-9 | TRBD1 | TRBJ1-2 | NA
TGTGCCTTGGACAGGGGGCCGGAAGCTTTCTTT | CALDRGPEAFF | TRBV30 | TRBD1 | TRBJ1-1 | NA
TGTGCCAGCAGCGTACTCGGGACAGCTCAAGAGACCCAGTACTTC | CASSVLGTAQETQYF | TRBV7-2 | TRBD1 | TRBJ2-5 | NA
TGTGCCAGGTTTCGTATCGGGGACACTGAAGCTTTCTTT | CARFRIGDTEAFF | TRBV2 | NA | TRBJ1-1 | NA
TGCGCCAGCAGCTCGGGCCTTCGGGCCTACGAGCAGTACTTC | CASSSGLRAYEQYF | TRBV5-1 | NA | TRBJ2-7 | NA
TGTGCCAGCAGTCCACGTAGCGGGGGCAATGAGCAGTTCTTC | CASSPRSGGNEQFF | TRBV27 | TRBD2 | TRBJ2-1 | NA
TGTGCCAGCAGCCCATCAGGGGTCCAAACCTACGAGCAGTACTTC | CASSPSGVQTYEQYF | TRBV7-9 | NA | TRBJ2-7 | NA